Listed below are T cell receptor beta chains from one sample, sequenced in a study of tumor-infiltrating lymphocytes in primary liver carcinoma. One entry per CDR3 protein, called by TCRdb with MiXCR from the multiplex PCR reads. The sample holds over 95,000 distinct CDR3 sequences, more than 65% seen once. Sequences were obtained from liver tumor tissue from sampling region 5. These receptor sequences come from an older woman with primary liver carcinoma and hepatitis B virus infection. CDR3s include the opening cysteine and the closing phenylalanine or tryptophan. D genes are given only for firm matches. Rows give clone size only sometimes, using once, few, many, or a class for an expanded clone.

v_call	clone_size	j_call	d_call	cdr3_length	cdr3_aa	cdr3_nt
TRBV29-1	-	TRBJ2-3	-	16	CSVPSRGGSPTDTQYF	TGCAGCGTTCCATCAAGAGGCGGGTCCCCCACAGATACGCAGTATTTT
TRBV11-2	-	TRBJ2-3	TRBD2	15	CTSSSGLEGPDTQYF	TGTACAAGCAGCTCGGGACTAGAGGGACCAGATACGCAGTATTTT
TRBV7-8	-	TRBJ2-1	-	15	CASSLQPGSYNEQFF	TGTGCCAGCAGCCTCCAGCCGGGCTCTTACAATGAGCAGTTCTTC
TRBV29-1	-	TRBJ2-3	-	14	CGVGLGVSTDTQYF	TGCGGCGTTGGTTTAGGAGTTAGCACAGATACGCAATATTTT
TRBV5-6	-	TRBJ2-7	-	14	CARSLQEIAYEQYF	TGTGCCAGGAGCTTGCAGGAGATCGCCTACGAGCAGTACTTC
TRBV28	-	TRBJ1-1	TRBD1	15	CATRQGGEGNTEAFF	TGTGCCACCCGGCAAGGGGGCGAAGGGAACACTGAAGCTTTCTTT
TRBV10-3	-	TRBJ1-5	-	15	CDISPLGGSNQPQHF	TGTGACATCAGTCCTTTAGGGGGTAGCAATCAGCCCCAGCATTTT
TRBV4-1	-	TRBJ2-6	TRBD1	17	CASSHRTGPSRANVLTF	TGCGCCAGCAGCCACAGGACAGGGCCCTCTAGGGCCAACGTCCTGACTTTC
TRBV4-2	many	TRBJ2-1	TRBD1	17	CASTREDRMGSYNEQFF	TGTGCCAGCACCAGAGAGGACAGGATGGGTTCCTACAATGAGCAGTTCTTC
TRBV6-1	-	TRBJ2-1	-	17	CASSVPLTGTSTNELFF	TGCGCCAGCAGTGTCCCCCTAACCGGGACAAGCACCAATGAGCTGTTCTTC
TRBV19	-	TRBJ1-2	TRBD1	14	CTNTTTGGNYGYTF	TGTACCAATACCACGACAGGGGGTAACTATGGCTACACCTTC
TRBV28	-	TRBJ1-5	TRBD1	16	CASSHMTWTGGAREHF	TGTGCCAGCAGCCACATGACATGGACAGGGGGAGCTAGGGAGCATTTT
TRBV29-1	-	TRBJ2-1	-	12	CSADRPNNEHFF	TGCAGCGCTGACAGGCCGAACAATGAGCATTTCTTC
TRBV5-4	-	TRBJ2-1	TRBD2	15	CANSPRGGRANEQFF	TGTGCCAACAGCCCACGCGGCGGGAGGGCAAATGAGCAGTTCTTC
TRBV11-2	-	TRBJ2-3	TRBD2	15	CASSSGLAGSDTQYF	TGTGCCAGCAGCTCGGGACTAGCGGGGTCGGATACGCAGTATTTT
TRBV20-1	-	TRBJ1-2	-	12	CSARSRANGYTF	TGCAGTGCTAGGAGCAGGGCCAATGGCTACACCTTC
TRBV20-1	-	TRBJ2-7	-	12	CSARSSSYEQYF	TGCAGTGCTAGATCGTCGTCCTACGAGCAGTACTTC